The clone carrying this T cell receptor beta chain was seen repeatedly, ten times or more. Generated by immunoSEQ multiplex PCR, the TCRdb table keeps only in-frame clones and is missing some. The table records some 97,000 clones, more than 80% of them present only once. The CDR3 covers 14 residues. Germline loops: CDR1 MNHEY, CDR2 SVGAGI. Trimming removed 0 bases from V and 8 bases from J, with 13 bases in between. The data belong to a study of T cell changes during pregnancy in multiple sclerosis. V and J are TRBV6-5 and TRBJ1-2; D unresolved. The specimen was peripheral blood, collected in the second trimester of pregnancy. The receptor comes from a female donor with multiple sclerosis, enrolled in a pregnancy study. This CDR3 reads CASSYSSAGGGYTF. CDR3 nucleotides: TGTGCCAGCAGTTACTCGTCGGCCGGAGGGGGCTACACCTTC.